This T cell receptor (beta chain) was retrieved from a study of shared clonotypes between healthy human individuals. V trimming: 5 bases; J trimming: 2 bases; junction bases outside the gene matches: 6. The length of the CDR3 is 14 residues. Germline CDR1 LNHDA, CDR2 SQIVND (reference sequence). An assay was performed, and its level was deep. Original analysis: Sequence data from immunoSEQ were junction-only and lacked quality scores; consequently, filtering differed. Using immunoSEQ multiplex PCR, the repertoire was profiled, and TCRdb retains in-frame clones only, with some absent. The DNA gave D and trimming, while V, J and clone size come from that table. Of about 480,000 clones in the sample, 70% to 80% were seen once.

The source of this sequence is a woman aged 40 to 55 in good health. Some clones in this sample may be carry-over from other donors' samples. The genes are TRBV19 and TRBJ2-7; 7 nucleotides agree with TRBD1. The sample was PBMCs. The CDR3 here is CASSPQQGTYEQYF. CDR3 in DNA: TGTGCCAGTAGTCCTCAACAGGGGACCTACGAGCAGTACTTC.